Listed below are T cell receptor beta chains from one sample, sequenced in a study of T cell changes during pregnancy in multiple sclerosis. The assay was immunoSEQ multiplex PCR, and TCRdb's table has in-frame clones only and misses some. Of 70,000 or so clones in the sample, 90% to 95% were seen once. The specimen comprised peripheral blood, sampled in the third trimester of pregnancy. These receptors all come from a female donor in good health, enrolled as a control in a pregnancy study. The CDR3 runs from the conserved cysteine through the conserved F or W. Each record gives: V gene, D gene, J gene, clone size, CDR3 DNA, CDR3 protein. The D gene is left open where the match is weak. Rows may omit the clone size; those that give it use once, few, many or a size class.

v_gene: TRBV28
d_gene: TRBD2
j_gene: TRBJ2-7
abundance: -
CDR3nt: TGTGCCAGCAGTGTAGCGGGAGGGCCTTTGCACGAGCAGTACTTC
CDR3aa: CASSVAGGPLHEQYF

v_gene: TRBV5-1
d_gene: -
j_gene: TRBJ1-2
abundance: -
CDR3nt: TGCGCCAGCAGCTTGTCGGCACAGGCTAACTATGGCTACACCTTC
CDR3aa: CASSLSAQANYGYTF

v_gene: TRBV4-1
d_gene: -
j_gene: TRBJ2-3
abundance: -
CDR3nt: TGCGCCAGCAGCCCCCAGGGCACAGATACGCAGTATTTT
CDR3aa: CASSPQGTDTQYF

v_gene: TRBV7-2
d_gene: -
j_gene: TRBJ1-5
abundance: once
CDR3nt: TGTGCCAGCAGCTCGTCAGGGAACAATCAGCCCCAGCATTTT
CDR3aa: CASSSSGNNQPQHF

v_gene: TRBV5-1
d_gene: -
j_gene: TRBJ1-1
abundance: -
CDR3nt: TGCGCCAGCAGCCCCGGGGCAGGGGTGAATATTGAAGCTTTCTTT
CDR3aa: CASSPGAGVNIEAFF

v_gene: TRBV11-1
d_gene: -
j_gene: TRBJ2-6
abundance: -
CDR3nt: TGTGCCAGCAGCCGCAGGGGTACTGGGGCCAACGTCCTGACTTTC
CDR3aa: CASSRRGTGANVLTF

v_gene: TRBV5-1
d_gene: -
j_gene: TRBJ1-4
abundance: -
CDR3nt: TGCGCCAGCAGCTTTAGGGGTGAAAAACTGTTTTTT
CDR3aa: CASSFRGEKLFF

v_gene: TRBV5-8
d_gene: TRBD2
j_gene: TRBJ2-7
abundance: -
CDR3nt: TGTGCCAGCAGCTTGGCGGCGGGGGGGGCGACGGACGAGCAGTACTTC
CDR3aa: CASSLAAGGATDEQYF

v_gene: TRBV2
d_gene: -
j_gene: TRBJ2-7
abundance: -
CDR3nt: TGTGCCAGCACAGCCGGGGGTTCCCTCTCCTACGAGCAGTACTTC
CDR3aa: CASTAGGSLSYEQYF

v_gene: TRBV5-1
d_gene: TRBD2
j_gene: TRBJ2-7
abundance: -
CDR3nt: TGCGCCAGCAGCTTATCCTTCGGGGGGACCTACGAGCAGTACTTC
CDR3aa: CASSLSFGGTYEQYF

v_gene: TRBV5-6
d_gene: TRBD1
j_gene: TRBJ1-1
abundance: -
CDR3nt: TGTGCCAGCAGCTTGTATAACAGGGGGAACACTGAAGCTTTCTTT
CDR3aa: CASSLYNRGNTEAFF

v_gene: TRBV7-2
d_gene: -
j_gene: TRBJ1-2
abundance: -
CDR3nt: TGTGCCAGCAGCTTAGGAGGGATTAACTATGGCTACACCTTC
CDR3aa: CASSLGGINYGYTF

v_gene: TRBV5-1
d_gene: TRBD1
j_gene: TRBJ1-3
abundance: -
CDR3nt: TGCGCCAGCAGCTTGGCCAACAGGGGTCAAAACTCTGGAAACACCATATATTTT
CDR3aa: CASSLANRGQNSGNTIYF

v_gene: TRBV19
d_gene: TRBD1
j_gene: TRBJ2-3
abundance: -
CDR3nt: TGTGCCAGTAGTTCCCGGGACAGAGAATCTACGCAGTATTTT
CDR3aa: CASSSRDRESTQYF

v_gene: TRBV5-4
d_gene: -
j_gene: TRBJ1-1
abundance: -
CDR3nt: TGTGCCAGCAGCTTGGCAGGGCAGAACACTGAAGCTTTCTTT
CDR3aa: CASSLAGQNTEAFF

v_gene: TRBV5-6
d_gene: TRBD1
j_gene: TRBJ2-4
abundance: once
CDR3nt: TGTGCCAGCAGCTTGTTTCCCGGGACAGGGGCTTTGTCTGGGTACTTC
CDR3aa: CASSLFPGTGALSGYF

v_gene: TRBV7-2
d_gene: -
j_gene: TRBJ2-7
abundance: once
CDR3nt: TGTGCCAGCAGCTTAAGCTCCGGCAGGTCTTACGAGCAGTACTTC
CDR3aa: CASSLSSGRSYEQYF

v_gene: TRBV2
d_gene: -
j_gene: TRBJ1-1
abundance: -
CDR3nt: TGTGCCTTATCCAGGAGGGCCACTGAAGCTTTCTTT
CDR3aa: CALSRRATEAFF

v_gene: TRBV5-6
d_gene: -
j_gene: TRBJ2-3
abundance: -
CDR3nt: TGTGCCAGCAGCTTGGGTTACCGCGATGCGGATACGCAGTATTTT
CDR3aa: CASSLGYRDADTQYF

v_gene: TRBV2
d_gene: TRBD1
j_gene: TRBJ1-5
abundance: few
CDR3nt: TGTGCCAGCAGTCCGGACAGGGGTGGCAATCAGCCCCAGCATTTT
CDR3aa: CASSPDRGGNQPQHF

v_gene: TRBV5-1
d_gene: -
j_gene: TRBJ2-3
abundance: -
CDR3nt: TGCGCCAGCAGCCGTTCAGACAGCCCTTCCACAGATACGCAGTATTTT
CDR3aa: CASSRSDSPSTDTQYF

v_gene: TRBV5-6
d_gene: -
j_gene: TRBJ1-1
abundance: -
CDR3nt: TGTGCCAGCCACGAGGCGGGGAGGGTCTATTTGAACACTGAAGCTTTCTTT
CDR3aa: CASHEAGRVYLNTEAFF

v_gene: TRBV6-5
d_gene: -
j_gene: TRBJ1-4
abundance: -
CDR3nt: TGTGCCACGCCGGGGGTAGGGGAAAAACTGTTTTTT
CDR3aa: CATPGVGEKLFF

v_gene: TRBV18
d_gene: -
j_gene: TRBJ1-5
abundance: -
CDR3nt: TGTGCCAGCTCACCACTCGGACAGAGCAATCAGCCCCAGCATTTT
CDR3aa: CASSPLGQSNQPQHF

v_gene: TRBV18
d_gene: TRBD1
j_gene: TRBJ1-6
abundance: -
CDR3nt: TGTGCCAGCTCACCACGGACAGGGGCTAATTCACCCCTCCACTTT
CDR3aa: CASSPRTGANSPLHF

v_gene: TRBV19
d_gene: -
j_gene: TRBJ1-4
abundance: once
CDR3nt: TGTGCCAGTAGTGTCGGAGGGTACGTTGAGGAAAAACTGTTTTTT
CDR3aa: CASSVGGYVEEKLFF